The next 22 T cell receptor beta chains were all read from a single sample in a study of shared clonotypes between healthy human individuals. The assay was immunoSEQ multiplex PCR, and TCRdb's table has in-frame clones only and misses some. This table has under 2.5 million clones, approximately 90% appearing once. The material sequenced was naive CD4+ T cells from PBMCs. As for subset: CD45RA+ positively selected. These TCRs come from a man between 18 and 29 years old in good health. Some clones in this sample may be carry-over from other donors' samples.

The CDR3 is CASSSRELFF. The DNA of the CDR3 is TGTGCCAGCAGTTCCCGGGAGCTGTTTTTT. The chain employs TRBV28 and TRBJ2-2; D is uncertain. Germline lookup yields CDR1 MDHEN and CDR2 SYDVKM. There are 10 residues in the CDR3. Trimming shortened V by 4 bases and J by 9 bases, and 3 bases separated the two germline ends.

The rearrangement links TRBV9 to TRBJ1-1, with no clear D. Germline V gives CDR1 SGDLS, CDR2 YYNGEE. Trimming removed 7 bases from V and 0 bases from J, with 16 bases in between. CDR3 length equals 15 residues. The CDR3 reads CASARTQRMNTEAFF. CDR3 DNA: TGTGCCAGCGCCCGTACCCAGCGTATGAACACTGAAGCTTTCTTT.

V gene TRBV12-5 combines with J gene TRBJ2-6; unclear D gene. There are 19 residues in the CDR3. Germline V CDR1 and CDR2: LGHNT, FRNRAP. The germline V and J ends were trimmed by 0 bases and 0 bases, with 15 bases remaining between them. The CDR3 coding sequence is TGTGCTAGTGGTTTGGTACTGTCAGGAACCAGCTCTGGGGCCAACGTCCTGACTTTC. Translated: CASGLVLSGTSSGANVLTF. Supplemented by reference TRBV12-5 and TRBJ2-6, the full variable domain reads DARVTQTPRHKVTEMGQEVTMRCQPILGHNTVFWYRQTMMQGLELLAYFRNRAPLDDSGMPKDRFSAEMPDATLATLKIQPSEPRDSAVYFCASGLVLSGTSSGANVLTFGAGSRLTVL.

This CDR3 reads CASSGGLLGESYEQYF. The CDR3 nucleotides are TGCGCCAGCAGCGGCGGGCTACTGGGGGAGTCCTACGAGCAGTACTTC. V gene TRBV5-1 combines with J gene TRBJ2-7; D assignment may be TRBD1 or TRBD2 (5 bases each). CDR1 is SGHRS, CDR2 YFSETQ, per germline. This CDR3 spans 16 amino acids. V was pared by 4 bases and J by 1 base, with 18 bases between.

This clone was observed a single time. The chain carries TRBV11-2 and TRBJ2-2, with a tentative D call TRBD2 (6 bases). With 1 base removed from V and 4 bases from J, the gap between germline ends came to 16 bases. The CDR3 totals 17 residues. CDR1 is SGHAT and CDR2 is FQNNGV in the germline V gene. The CDR3 here is CASSLVLGEVGTGELFF. The CDR3 bases are TGTGCCAGCAGCTTAGTTTTGGGGGAGGTGGGCACCGGGGAGCTGTTTTTT.

The chain carries TRBV12-2 and TRBJ2-7. TRBV12-2 is shown as a pseudogene. The CDR3 contains 18 residues. CDR3 in amino acids: CASRPNRTVSQEYYEQYF. CDR3 DNA: TGTGCAAGTCGCCCGAACCGGACGGTCTCCCAGGAATATTACGAGCAGTACTTC.

This chain uses TRBV7-6 with TRBJ2-5; D is perhaps TRBD2 (6 bases). This CDR3 contains 13 residues. Germline CDR1 reads SGHVS; CDR2 reads FNYEAQ. Trimming cost V 5 bases and J 4 bases, with 11 bases left between them. The CDR3 DNA is TGTGCCAGCAGCCTCCGGGAGCTAGAGACCCAGTACTTC. This encodes CASSLRELETQYF.

Points on this clone: Other DNA sequences of this sample code for an identical CDR3. The chain carries TRBV18 and TRBJ1-5; no reliable D call. The CDR3 has 12 residues. Trimming stripped 3 bases from V and 4 bases from J, with 4 bases between. Germline CDR1 reads KGHSH; CDR2 reads LQKENI. CDR3 sequence reads: CASSPGNQPQHF. CDR3 nucleotide sequence: TGTGCCAGCTCACCGGGGAATCAGCCCCAGCATTTT.

The chain recombines TRBV19 with TRBJ1-5, with TRBD1 matching over 8 bases. Germline values: CDR1 LNHDA, CDR2 SQIVND (reference sequence). The CDR3 runs 13 residues. Germline trimming cut 7 bases from V and 7 bases from J; bases unmatched to any gene: 6. The CDR3 coding sequence is TGTGCCAGTACGGACAGGGCCAGGCAGCCCCAGCATTTT. Protein product: CASTDRARQPQHF.

This clone has more than one count but fewer than ten. The genes are TRBV29-1 and TRBJ1-1; no reliable D call. Between the trimmed V and J ends, which lost 3 bases and 9 bases, there was a span of 8 bases. The CDR3 is made up of 10 amino acids. Germline CDR1 reads SQVTM; CDR2 reads ANQGSEA. In nucleotides, the CDR3 is TGCAGCGTTGACGGTCAGAAAGCTTTCTTT. Its translation is CSVDGQKAFF.

The J gene is TRBJ2-3, the V gene TRBV7-2; 7 bases fit TRBD2. The CDR3 covers 14 residues. Germline trimming cut 3 bases from V and 2 bases from J; bases unmatched to any gene: 2. Germline loops: CDR1 SGHTA, CDR2 FQGNSA. The CDR3 protein is CASSFRLATDTQYF. In nucleotides, the CDR3 is TGTGCCAGCAGCTTTAGACTAGCCACAGATACGCAGTATTTT.

The chain has TRBV6-1 and TRBJ2-7; the match to TRBD2 covers 8 bases. Germline V gene data show CDR1 as MNHNS and CDR2 as SASEGT. The V gene end was trimmed by 6 bases and the J gene end by 1 base; junction bases not matched to a gene: 5. CDR3 length equals 14 residues. The CDR3 loop reads CASSLRGGSYEQYF. CDR3 DNA: TGTGCCAGCAGCCTCCGGGGGGGGTCCTACGAGCAGTACTTC.

The chain combines TRBV5-4 with TRBJ2-7; no definite D call. CDR3 length equals 12 residues. Germline V gives CDR1 SGHNT, CDR2 YYREEE (reference sequence). V was cut by 0 bases and J by 3 bases, with 4 bases left in between. The CDR3 loop is CASSLEIYEQYF. CDR3 coding DNA: TGTGCCAGCAGCTTGGAAATCTACGAGCAGTACTTC.

The V call is TRBV4-2, the J call TRBJ2-3; 13 bases align to TRBD2. The CDR3 runs to 18 residues. From germline, CDR1 is LGHNA and CDR2 YNFKEQ. V was pared by 0 bases and J by 6 bases, with 9 bases of the junction left unmatched. The DNA for the CDR3 is TGTGCCAGCAGCCAAGATCTTTCGACTAGCGGGAGGAGCGATACGCAGTATTTT. Encoded protein: CASSQDLSTSGRSDTQYF.

J is TRBJ1-2 and V is TRBV21-1; the D call of TRBD1 is as the table states it, not checked on the DNA. TRBV21-1 is noted as a pseudogene. This CDR3 is 22 amino acids long. CDR3 loop: CASSKADLQGNFLRTPNYGYTF. Here the CDR3 DNA reads TGTGCCAGCAGCAAAGCTGACTTACAGGGGAACTTTTTACGAACCCCAAACTATGGCTACACCTTC.

In regard to this clone: Other nucleotide sequences from this sample produce the same CDR3. The chain is built from TRBV2 and TRBJ1-1; D gene uncertain. CDR1 is SNHLY and CDR2 is FYNNEI in the germline V gene. There are 13 residues in the CDR3. The V end was cut by 3 bases, the J end by 4 bases, with 9 bases between. The CDR3 here is CASSEGRGTEAFF. The DNA of the CDR3 is TGTGCCAGCAGTGAGGGCAGAGGCACTGAAGCTTTCTTT. Looking up the rest from reference TRBV2 and TRBJ1-1 gives the full variable domain: EPEVTQTPSHQVTQMGQEVILRCVPISNHLYFYWYRQILGQKVEFLVSFYNNEISEKSEIFDDQFSVERPDGSNFTLKIRSTKLEDSAMYFCASSEGRGTEAFFGQGTRLTVV.

V gene TRBV2 combines with J gene TRBJ1-4, with D perhaps TRBD1 (6 bases). This CDR3 is built from 15 residues. Per the germline V gene, CDR1 is SNHLY and CDR2 is FYNNEI. Deletions cut 7 bases from V and 4 bases from J, with 16 bases between. CDR3 DNA sequence: TGTGCCAGCATAACACTGCCAGGGGTTAATGAAAAACTGTTTTTT. Protein product: CASITLPGVNEKLFF.

The rearrangement uses TRBV7-2 and TRBJ1-5, with a possible D match to TRBD1 (6 bases). Per germline, CDR1 SGHTA and CDR2 FQGNSA. The V end lost 0 bases, the J end lost 6 bases, and 12 bases lay between the germline ends. The CDR3 is made up of 15 amino acids. The chain's CDR3 is CASSLAWGGGQPQHF. As DNA, the CDR3 is TGTGCCAGCAGCTTAGCGTGGGGGGGCGGTCAGCCCCAGCATTTT. The whole variable domain, filled in from reference TRBV7-2 and TRBJ1-5, reads GAGVSQSPSNKVTEKGKDVELRCDPISGHTALYWYRQSLGQGLEFLIYFQGNSAPDKSGLPSDRFSAERTGGSVSTLTIQRTQQEDSAVYLCASSLAWGGGQPQHFGDGTRLSIL.

The chain couples TRBV30 to TRBJ2-4; no definite D call. V gave up 0 bases and J gave up 5 bases, with 8 bases separating them. The germline V gene has CDR1 GTSNPN and CDR2 SVGIG (reference sequence). CDR3 size: 13 residues. This CDR3 reads CAWSVYGENIQYF. CDR3 sequence (DNA): TGTGCCTGGAGTGTATATGGAGAAAACATTCAGTACTTC. The full variable domain, in which reference TRBV30 and TRBJ2-4 provide the parts outside the CDR3, is SQTIHQWPATLVQPVGSPLSLECTVEGTSNPNLYWYRQAAGRGLQLLFYSVGIGQISSEVPQNLSASRPQDRQFILSSKKLLLSDSGFYLCAWSVYGENIQYFGAGTRLSVL.

Written as DNA, the CDR3 is TGTGCCAGCTTAAAGACGAGGGGGCTTGGCACAGATACGCAGTATTTT. Its translation: CASLKTRGLGTDTQYF. This chain uses TRBV18 with TRBJ2-3, with 7 bases aligning to TRBD1. The CDR3 length is 16 residues. Germline CDR1 and CDR2: KGHSH and LQKENI. Trimming at V came to 7 bases and at J to 1 base, leaving 11 bases not matched to a gene.

The count of this clone is one. This chain uses TRBV19 with TRBJ2-2; D is unclear. The CDR3 length is 13 residues. Trimming took 7 bases from V and 5 from J, leaving 11 bases between them. The germline gives CDR1 LNHDA, CDR2 SQIVND (reference sequence). CDR3 bases: TGTGCCAGTACAGTCGTGGGTACCGGGGAGCTGTTTTTT. It specifies CASTVVGTGELFF. The entire variable domain, with the rest obtained from reference TRBV19 and TRBJ2-2, is as follows: DGGITQSPKYLFRKEGQNVTLSCEQNLNHDAMYWYRQDPGQGLRLIYYSQIVNDFQKGDIAEGYSVSREKKESFPLTVTSAQKNPTAFYLCASTVVGTGELFFGEGSRLTVL.

V usage is TRBV7-6 and J usage is TRBJ2-7, with TRBD1 matching 9 bases. The CDR3 totals 15 residues. The germline V gene has CDR1 SGHVS and CDR2 FNYEAQ. With V trimmed by 5 bases and J by 0 bases, 5 bases remained unmatched. CDR3 in amino acids: CASSPGTGFSYEQYF. DNA of the CDR3: TGTGCCAGCAGCCCCGGGACAGGGTTCTCCTACGAGCAGTACTTC.